The T cell receptor (beta chain) described here comes from a study of T-cell reconstitution after alpha-beta-depleted transplantation in children. Molecular barcoding with unique molecular identifiers was used for the TCRbeta library. Each CDR3 protein gets one entry after TCRdb re-called the PCR reads with MiXCR. The table includes over 550,000 distinct CDR3 sequences, more than 9% detected once. This clonotype was recorded a few times. CDR1 and CDR2 (germline): SGHRS, YFSETQ. The CDR3 consists of 16 residues. The V end was cut by 1 base, the J end by 0 bases, with 14 bases between. This TCR derives from a human donor who donated a stem cell graft to a child with acute myeloid leukemia. Here the sequenced sample was PBMCs from the stem cell graft donor, taken from the stem cell graft. V gene TRBV5-1 combines with J gene TRBJ2-7; D possibly corresponds to TRBD2 (5 bases). The CDR3 DNA sequence: TGCGCCAGCAGCTTGCTGTCGGGATTGGCCTCCTACGAGCAGTACTTC. Translated, it gives CASSLLSGLASYEQYF.